The sequence of this T cell receptor beta chain was determined in a study of cytomegalovirus exposure and HLA in healthy donors. On the study more broadly: Inside one of the first data releases sat about 91 million unique TCRs taken from HLA-typed donors.

The ends lost 5 bases at V and 4 bases at J; junction bases unmatched: 9. The CDR3 contains 15 residues. Germline V gives CDR1 SGHTA, CDR2 FQGTGA. There were likely unrecorded immune exposures, though donors were nominally healthy when sampled. Study-level points and caveats: Several top significant clusters appeared, in a later analysis, to be linked to common viral pathogens. Reports state that TCR beta sequences accurately predicted most subjects' HLA-A and HLA-B alleles.

On this clone: Its target is unknown.

PCR primers comprised 60 Vbeta and 13 Jbeta primers. Measured with immunoSEQ multiplex PCR; TCRdb has only the in-frame clones, and not every one. Altogether about 93,000 clones are present, around three quarters being singletons, with the ten largest covering about 7.3%. The sample comprised PBMCs. The origin of this receptor is a man aged 25-45 years in good health and CMV-seronegative. The chain uses TRBV7-3 and TRBJ2-3, with 7 bases identical to TRBD1. The CDR3 coding sequence is TGTGCCAGCAGCCCTGAGGGGGCGCATTCAGATACGCAGTATTTT. Its protein is CASSPEGAHSDTQYF.